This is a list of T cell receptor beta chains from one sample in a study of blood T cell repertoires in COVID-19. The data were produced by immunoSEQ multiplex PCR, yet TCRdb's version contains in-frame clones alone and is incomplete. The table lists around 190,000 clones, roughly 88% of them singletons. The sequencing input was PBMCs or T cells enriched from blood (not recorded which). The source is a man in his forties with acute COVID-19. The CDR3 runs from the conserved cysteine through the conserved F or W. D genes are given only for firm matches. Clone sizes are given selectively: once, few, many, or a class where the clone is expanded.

CDR3 protein: CASSVAIPTYEQYF
CDR3 DNA: TGTGCCAGCAGCGTTGCGATCCCTACCTACGAGCAGTACTTC
D gene: -
J gene: TRBJ2-7
CDR3 length: 14
V gene: TRBV9
clone size: few

CDR3 protein: CASKYRMADEQFF
CDR3 DNA: TGTGCCAGCAAGTATCGCATGGCCGATGAGCAGTTCTTC
D gene: -
J gene: TRBJ2-1
CDR3 length: 13
V gene: TRBV12-3/TRBV12-4
clone size: once

CDR3 protein: CASKSASGSPGELFF
CDR3 DNA: TGTGCCAGCAAGAGCGCTAGCGGGAGTCCCGGGGAGCTGTTTTTT
D gene: TRBD2
J gene: TRBJ2-2
CDR3 length: 15
V gene: TRBV27
clone size: -

CDR3 protein: CASSLWGGVGYTF
CDR3 DNA: TGTGCCAGCAGCTTGTGGGGGGGCGTTGGCTACACCTTC
D gene: -
J gene: TRBJ1-2
CDR3 length: 13
V gene: TRBV5-4
clone size: -

CDR3 protein: CASSPGPGLTSGGSPLHF
CDR3 DNA: TGCGCCAGCAGTCCGGGTCCGGGACTCACCTCGGGGGGATCACCCCTCCACTTT
D gene: -
J gene: TRBJ1-6
CDR3 length: 18
V gene: TRBV4-1
clone size: -

CDR3 protein: CASSGLGTGKQPQHF
CDR3 DNA: TGTGCCAGCTCGGGACTGGGGACAGGGAAACAGCCCCAGCATTTT
D gene: TRBD1
J gene: TRBJ1-5
CDR3 length: 15
V gene: TRBV18
clone size: once

CDR3 protein: CASRAGGGGNEQFF
CDR3 DNA: TGTGCCAGCAGGGCGGGAGGGGGTGGCAATGAGCAGTTCTTC
D gene: TRBD2
J gene: TRBJ2-1
CDR3 length: 14
V gene: TRBV6-5
clone size: -

CDR3 protein: CATRTSGSRGEQFF
CDR3 DNA: TGTGCCACCCGGACTAGCGGGAGTAGGGGTGAGCAGTTCTTC
D gene: TRBD2
J gene: TRBJ2-1
CDR3 length: 14
V gene: TRBV24-1
clone size: -

CDR3 protein: CASSPPDRVGGSPLHF
CDR3 DNA: TGTGCCAGCAGTCCCCCGGACAGGGTAGGAGGTTCACCCCTCCACTTT
D gene: TRBD1
J gene: TRBJ1-6
CDR3 length: 16
V gene: TRBV28
clone size: -

CDR3 protein: CASSLRGRNTIYF
CDR3 DNA: TGTGCCAGCAGCTTAAGAGGGAGAAACACCATATATTTT
D gene: -
J gene: TRBJ1-3
CDR3 length: 13
V gene: TRBV11-2
clone size: -

CDR3 protein: CASSPRLAGTYEQYF
CDR3 DNA: TGTGCCAGCAGCCCCCGACTAGCGGGGACCTACGAGCAGTACTTC
D gene: TRBD2
J gene: TRBJ2-7
CDR3 length: 15
V gene: TRBV11-2
clone size: -

CDR3 protein: CASSLNSGNTIYF
CDR3 DNA: TGTGCCAGCAGCTTAAACAGTGGAAACACCATATATTTT
D gene: -
J gene: TRBJ1-3
CDR3 length: 13
V gene: TRBV7-2
clone size: few

CDR3 protein: CASSDGSSDRDTQYF
CDR3 DNA: TGTGCCAGCAGTGATGGAAGTTCCGACAGAGATACGCAGTATTTT
D gene: -
J gene: TRBJ2-3
CDR3 length: 15
V gene: TRBV6-4
clone size: -